One sample yielded the 9 T cell receptor beta chains listed below, sequenced in a study of T cells after yellow fever vaccination. TCRdb reprocessed the 5' RACE reads via MiXCR and lists one record per CDR3 protein. The sample carries around 68,000 distinct CDR3 sequences, approximately 7.3% recorded once. Specimen: CD8+ T cells sorted from PBMCs, collected 10 days after the first yellow fever vaccination. These receptor sequences come from a man aged 18 to 35 who received the YFV17D yellow fever vaccine.

This clonotype turned up a few times. V is TRBV5-1 and J is TRBJ2-4; the D gene is possibly TRBD2 (6 bases). The germline V gene encodes CDR1 SGHRS and CDR2 YFSETQ. The CDR3 contains 14 residues. V lost 4 bases to trimming and J lost 7 bases, with 15 bases between them. CDR3: CASSPWGEFNIQYF. As DNA, the CDR3 is TGCGCCAGCAGCCCCTGGGGGGAATTCAACATTCAGTACTTC.

The chain employs TRBV5-4 and TRBJ2-2; 9 nucleotides line up with TRBD1. CDR3 length: 15 residues. CDR1 is SGHNT and CDR2 is YYREEE in the germline V gene (reference sequence). Trimming took 3 bases from V and 8 from J; bases not matched to a gene: 8. CDR3 sequence (DNA): TGTGCCAGCAGCTCCGGGACAGGGAGGAAGGGGGAGCTGTTTTTT. Its protein is CASSSGTGRKGELFF.

This clonotype was seen a handful of times. The genes are TRBV14 and TRBJ2-2; tentatively, D is TRBD2 (5 bases). CDR1 and CDR2 (germline): SGHDN, FVKESK. V was shortened by 4 bases and J by 5 bases, with 14 bases between the two germline ends. The CDR3 is 15 amino acids. The CDR3: CASSLYGPGTGELFF. In DNA, the CDR3 is TGTGCCAGCAGCCTATATGGGCCGGGGACCGGGGAGCTGTTTTTT.

In its sample, this clonotype was seen many times. The chain recombines TRBV5-1 with TRBJ2-1, with D perhaps given as TRBD1 or TRBD2 (5 bases each). The ends were cut back, 7 bases at V and 2 bases at J, with 10 bases in the middle. The CDR3 extends over 13 amino acids. Germline CDR1 reads SGHRS; CDR2 reads YFSETQ. Here the CDR3 reads CASWGPTYNEQFF. DNA of the CDR3: TGCGCCAGCTGGGGACCCACCTACAATGAGCAGTTCTTC.

This clonotype was recorded at least ten times. The rearrangement links TRBV6-4 to TRBJ2-1; the match to TRBD2 covers 8 bases. The CDR3 consists of 15 residues. Germline V gives CDR1 MRHNA, CDR2 SNTAGT. V was pared by 3 bases and J by 9 bases, with 10 bases of the junction left unmatched. The CDR3 loop reads CASSEDVAGSSEQFF. In nucleotides, the CDR3 is TGTGCCAGCAGTGAAGATGTAGCGGGGTCGAGTGAGCAGTTCTTC.

This clonotype occurred many times. The chain has TRBV12-3 or TRBV12-4 and TRBJ2-7; D is unclear. The germline V and J ends were trimmed by 3 bases and 3 bases, with 9 bases remaining between them. The CDR3 contains 13 residues. The CDR3 region is CASSFYSNYEQYF. In DNA form, the CDR3 reads TGTGCCAGCAGTTTTTACAGCAACTACGAGCAGTACTTC.

This clonotype was seen at least ten times. The chain links TRBV7-8 to TRBJ2-1, with 7 bases that match TRBD2. V was pared by 1 base and J by 0 bases, with 6 bases of the junction left unmatched. The CDR3 covers 17 residues. Germline CDR1 reads SGHVS; CDR2 reads FQNEAQ. The chain's CDR3 is CASSLGGRGSSYNEQFF. Here the CDR3 DNA reads TGTGCCAGCAGCTTAGGTGGGCGGGGGAGCTCCTACAATGAGCAGTTCTTC.

In its sample, this clonotype was seen many times. V gene TRBV12-3 or TRBV12-4 combines with J gene TRBJ2-1; no clear D. Deletions cut 4 bases from V and 5 bases from J, with 3 bases between. The CDR3 consists of 11 residues. The CDR3 bases are TGTGCCAGCAGTTGGAACAATGAGCAGTTCTTC. Its protein is CASSWNNEQFF.

V usage is TRBV6-2 or TRBV6-3 and J usage is TRBJ2-3; D not resolved. This CDR3 has 17 residues. The V gene's germline CDR1 is MNHEY and CDR2 SVGEGT. Trimming stripped 2 bases from V and 1 base from J, with 16 bases between. The CDR3 loop is CASSYLSKALGTDTQYF. CDR3 in DNA: TGTGCCAGCAGTTACCTCTCTAAGGCTCTGGGCACAGATACGCAGTATTTT.